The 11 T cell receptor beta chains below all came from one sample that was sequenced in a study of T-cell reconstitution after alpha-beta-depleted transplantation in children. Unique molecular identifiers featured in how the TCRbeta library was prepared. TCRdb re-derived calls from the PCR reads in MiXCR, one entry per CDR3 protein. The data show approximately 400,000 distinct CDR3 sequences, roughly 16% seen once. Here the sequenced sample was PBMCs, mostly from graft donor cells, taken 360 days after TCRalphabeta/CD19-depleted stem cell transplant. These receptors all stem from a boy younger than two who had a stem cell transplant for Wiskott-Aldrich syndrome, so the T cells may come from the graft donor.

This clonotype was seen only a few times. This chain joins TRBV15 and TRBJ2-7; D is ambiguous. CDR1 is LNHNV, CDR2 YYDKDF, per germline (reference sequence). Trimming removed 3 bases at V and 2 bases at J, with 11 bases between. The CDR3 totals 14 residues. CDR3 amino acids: CATSSLAVPYEQYF. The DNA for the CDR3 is TGTGCCACCAGCAGTCTGGCTGTACCCTACGAGCAGTACTTC.

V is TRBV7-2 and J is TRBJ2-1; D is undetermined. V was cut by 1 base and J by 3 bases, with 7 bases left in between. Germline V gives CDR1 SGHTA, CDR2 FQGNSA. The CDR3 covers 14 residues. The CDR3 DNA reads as TGTGCCAGCAGCTTAGACTTCCTCTACAATGAGCAGTTCTTC. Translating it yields CASSLDFLYNEQFF.

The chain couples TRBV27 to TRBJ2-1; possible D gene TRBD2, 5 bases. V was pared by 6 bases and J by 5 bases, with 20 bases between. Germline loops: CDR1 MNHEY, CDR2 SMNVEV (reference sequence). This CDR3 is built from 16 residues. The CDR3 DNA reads TGTGCCAGCAGCCTAGCTGTGCTGACGGCACACAATGAGCAGTTCTTC. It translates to CASSLAVLTAHNEQFF.

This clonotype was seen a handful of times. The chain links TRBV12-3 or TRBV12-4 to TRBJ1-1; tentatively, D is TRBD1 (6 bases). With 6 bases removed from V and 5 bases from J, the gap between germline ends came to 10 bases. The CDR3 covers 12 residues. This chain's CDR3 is CASRGRGTEAFF. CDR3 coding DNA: TGTGCCAGCAGGGGCAGGGGAACTGAAGCTTTCTTT.

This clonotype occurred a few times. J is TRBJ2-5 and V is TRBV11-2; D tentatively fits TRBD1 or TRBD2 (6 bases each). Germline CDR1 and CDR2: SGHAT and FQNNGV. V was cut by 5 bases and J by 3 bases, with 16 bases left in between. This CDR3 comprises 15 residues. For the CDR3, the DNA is TGTGCCAGCAGCCCGGGAGTACAGGGAGAAGAGACCCAGTACTTC. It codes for CASSPGVQGEETQYF.

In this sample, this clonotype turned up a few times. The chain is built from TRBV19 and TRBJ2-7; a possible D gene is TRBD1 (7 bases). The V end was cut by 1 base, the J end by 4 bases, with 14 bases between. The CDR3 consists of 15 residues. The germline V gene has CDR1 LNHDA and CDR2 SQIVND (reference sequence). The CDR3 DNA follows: TGTGCCAGTAGTATAGTAGCGACAGGGAGGTACGAGCAGTACTTC. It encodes CASSIVATGRYEQYF.

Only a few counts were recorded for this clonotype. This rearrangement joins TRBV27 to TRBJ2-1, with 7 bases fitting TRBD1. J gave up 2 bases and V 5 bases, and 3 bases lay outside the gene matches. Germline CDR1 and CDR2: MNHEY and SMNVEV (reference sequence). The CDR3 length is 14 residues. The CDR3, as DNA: TGTGCCAGCAGTAACAGGGGCGCCTACAATGAGCAGTTCTTC. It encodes CASSNRGAYNEQFF.

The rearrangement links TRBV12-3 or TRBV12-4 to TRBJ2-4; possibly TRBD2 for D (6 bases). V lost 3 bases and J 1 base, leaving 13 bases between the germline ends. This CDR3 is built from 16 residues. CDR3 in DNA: TGTGCCAGCAGTTTGAATGTTCGGGAGGCCAAAAACATTCAGTACTTC. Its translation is CASSLNVREAKNIQYF.

The CDR3 spells CASSQVWAGDTEAFF. CDR3 DNA: TGCGCCAGCAGCCAAGTCTGGGCAGGGGACACTGAAGCTTTCTTT. This rearrangement joins TRBV4-3 to TRBJ1-1; D might be TRBD1 (6 bases). The CDR3 runs 15 residues. The V gene's germline CDR1 is LGHNA and CDR2 YSLEER. Trimming shortened V by 1 base and J by 3 bases, and 12 bases separated the two germline ends.

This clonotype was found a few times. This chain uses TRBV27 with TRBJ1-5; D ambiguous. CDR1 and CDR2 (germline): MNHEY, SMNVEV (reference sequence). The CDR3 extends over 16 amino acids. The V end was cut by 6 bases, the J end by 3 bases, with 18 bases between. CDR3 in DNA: TGTGCCAGCAGCCCACACCCCTCGGGGTTCAATCAGCCCCAGCATTTT. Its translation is CASSPHPSGFNQPQHF.

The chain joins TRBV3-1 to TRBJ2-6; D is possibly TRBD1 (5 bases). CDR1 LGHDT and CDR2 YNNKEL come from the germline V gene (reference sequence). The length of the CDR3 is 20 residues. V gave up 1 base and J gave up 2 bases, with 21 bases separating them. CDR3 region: CASSQGFVGVNGPGANVLTF. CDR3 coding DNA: TGTGCCAGCAGCCAAGGATTCGTAGGGGTGAATGGGCCTGGGGCCAACGTCCTGACTTTC.